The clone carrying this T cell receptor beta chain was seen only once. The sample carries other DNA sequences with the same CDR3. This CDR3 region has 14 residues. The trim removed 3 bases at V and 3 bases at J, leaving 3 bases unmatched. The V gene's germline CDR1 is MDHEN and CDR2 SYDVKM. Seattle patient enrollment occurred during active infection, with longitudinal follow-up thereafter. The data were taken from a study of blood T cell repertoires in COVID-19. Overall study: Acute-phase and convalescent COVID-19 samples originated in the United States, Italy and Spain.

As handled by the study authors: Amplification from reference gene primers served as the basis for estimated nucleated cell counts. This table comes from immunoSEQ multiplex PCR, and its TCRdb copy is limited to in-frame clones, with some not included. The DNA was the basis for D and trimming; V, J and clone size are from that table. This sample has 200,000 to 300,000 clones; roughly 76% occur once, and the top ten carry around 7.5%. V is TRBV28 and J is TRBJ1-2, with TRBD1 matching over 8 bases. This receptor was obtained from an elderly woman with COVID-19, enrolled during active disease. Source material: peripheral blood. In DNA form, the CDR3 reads TGTGCCAGCAGTTTCCCGGGACAGGACTATGGCTACACCTTC. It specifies CASSFPGQDYGYTF.